The text below deals with one TCR beta chain. The data were obtained in a study of blood T cell repertoires in COVID-19. The overall study: T cells, B-cell-depleted T cells, or PBMCs provided the cDNA or gDNA that served as material.

The CDR3 runs to 12 residues. V was pared by 4 bases and J by 7 bases, with 4 bases of the junction left unmatched. Germline loops: CDR1 SGHDN, CDR2 FVKESK. In the original analysis: Cell counts per sample came from amplifying reference gene primers. Libraries were prepared by immunoSEQ multiplex PCR; TCRdb keeps only in-frame clonotypes and omits some of them. The D gene and trimming were derived from the DNA, and the V and J assignments and clone size from that table. The sample shows more than 110,000 clones, roughly 90% of them seen only once. The clonotype originates from a man in his fifties or sixties with active or convalescent COVID-19. Sequencing used peripheral blood. This chain connects TRBV14 to TRBJ2-7, with TRBD1 identical over 7 bases. The CDR3 DNA follows: TGTGCCAGCAGCCGACAGGGTTGGGAGCAGTACTTC. Its translation is CASSRQGWEQYF.